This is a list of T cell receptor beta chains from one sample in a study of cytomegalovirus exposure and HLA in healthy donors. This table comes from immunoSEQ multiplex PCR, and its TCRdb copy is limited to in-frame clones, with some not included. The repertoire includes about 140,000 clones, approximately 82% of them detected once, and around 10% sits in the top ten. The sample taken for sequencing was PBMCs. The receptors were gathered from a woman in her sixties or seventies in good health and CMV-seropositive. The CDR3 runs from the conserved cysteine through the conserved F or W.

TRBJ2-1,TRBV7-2,CASSLASVYNEQFF
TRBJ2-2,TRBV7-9,CASSANRGRLTGELFF
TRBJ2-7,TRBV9,CASSVNSDSYEQYF
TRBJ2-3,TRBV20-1,CSAYTDTQYF
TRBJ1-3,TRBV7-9,CASTPLGDSGNTIYF
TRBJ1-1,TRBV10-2,CASSESSNGNTEAFF
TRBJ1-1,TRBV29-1,CSASTGNTEAFF
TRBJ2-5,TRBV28,CASSLRGQGRETQYF
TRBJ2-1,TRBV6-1,CASSFGTSGSSRVF
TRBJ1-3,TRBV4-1,CASSQVAPSSGNTIYF
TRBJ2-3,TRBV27,CASSGLAGDPTDTQYF
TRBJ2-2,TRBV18,CASSLLAAAPGGELFF
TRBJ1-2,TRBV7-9,CASSSGLVEGYTF
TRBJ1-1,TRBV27,CASKTRGSEAFF
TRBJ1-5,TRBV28,CASSLDRGGEPQHF
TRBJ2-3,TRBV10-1,CASSLGLAGADTQYF
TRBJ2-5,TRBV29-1,CSVEDRDRGQETQYF
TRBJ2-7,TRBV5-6,CASTVQQGSRQGDYEQYF
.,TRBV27,CASSLGASYEQYF
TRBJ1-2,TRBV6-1,CASSEEGGPEYGYTF
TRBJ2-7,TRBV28,CASSFRGLEQYF
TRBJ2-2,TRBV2,CASIGPRGGELFF
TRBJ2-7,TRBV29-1,CGVAGTEQYF
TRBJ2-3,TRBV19,CASSMGTSGDTQYF
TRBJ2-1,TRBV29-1,CSVERQGISSGNEQFF
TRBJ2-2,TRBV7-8,CASSLEYNTGELFF
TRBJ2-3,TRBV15,CATSRDGGQSTDTQYF
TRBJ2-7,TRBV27,CASSPLGLAGVDEQYF
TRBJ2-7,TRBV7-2,CASSSTSGRAAYEQYF